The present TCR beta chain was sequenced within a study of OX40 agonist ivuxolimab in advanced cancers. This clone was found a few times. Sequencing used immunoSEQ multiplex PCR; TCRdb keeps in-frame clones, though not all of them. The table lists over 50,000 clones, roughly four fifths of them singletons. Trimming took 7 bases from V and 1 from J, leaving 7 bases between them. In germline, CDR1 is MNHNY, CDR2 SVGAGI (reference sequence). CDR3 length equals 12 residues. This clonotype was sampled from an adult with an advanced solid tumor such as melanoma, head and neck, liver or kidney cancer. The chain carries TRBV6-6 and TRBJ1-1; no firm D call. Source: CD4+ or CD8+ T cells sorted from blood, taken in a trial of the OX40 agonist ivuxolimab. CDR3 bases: TGTGCCAGCAAGGGCCCGAACACTGAAGCTTTCTTT. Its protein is CASKGPNTEAFF.